Below, 9 T cell receptor beta chains from the same sample are listed, as sequenced in a study of radiation and T cells in renal cell carcinoma. Time point here: baseline pretreatment blood. Treatment noted: 15 Gy SBRT to primary tumor, nephrectomy 4 weeks later. Profiled with immunoSEQ multiplex PCR; TCRdb holds only in-frame clones, not every one. Among 140,000 to 150,000 clones listed, around 89% were seen once. Here the sequenced sample was blood, taken from a patient whose treatment included radiotherapy and nephrectomy. The receptors come from a woman in her 70s with renal cell carcinoma.

The chain combines TRBV30 with TRBJ2-7; maybe TRBD2 (6 bases). This CDR3 spans 13 amino acids. Germline V gene data show CDR1 as GTSNPN and CDR2 as SVGIG (reference sequence). V was clipped by 8 bases and J by 5 bases, with 19 bases between them. The CDR3: CALIRRGLNEQYF. DNA for the CDR3: TGTGCCCTTATACGGCGGGGCCTGAACGAGCAGTACTTC.

V usage is TRBV11-3 and J usage is TRBJ2-3, with D tentatively TRBD2 (5 bases). Trimming pared 5 bases from V and 2 bases from J, leaving 11 bases between. Germline V gene data show CDR1 as SGHNT and CDR2 as YENEEA. The CDR3 has 14 residues. The CDR3 region is CASSALAFTDTQYF. The CDR3 nucleotides read TGTGCCAGCAGCGCGCTAGCCTTCACAGATACGCAGTATTTT.

Remarks on this clone: One end of the junction fails to match germline, which may point to a read error. The V call is TRBV7-7, the J call TRBJ1-6, with a tentative D call TRBD1 (5 bases). The CDR3 is made up of 13 amino acids. CDR1 is SSHAT, CDR2 FNYEAQ, per germline (reference sequence). CDR3: CASSQGVGSPLHF. CDR3 DNA: TGTGCTAGCAGCCAGGGTGTGGGATCACCCCTCCACTTT.

V gene TRBV30 combines with J gene TRBJ2-7; the D is unclear. Germline assignment: CDR1 GTSNPN and CDR2 SVGIG (reference sequence). Trimming left V 0 bases short and J 0 bases short, with 12 bases between. The CDR3 sequence is 15 residues long. CDR3 in DNA: TGTGCCTGGAGTGTAAGGGCATCCCGCTCCTACGAGCAGTACTTC. It specifies CAWSVRASRSYEQYF. Looking up the rest from reference TRBV30 and TRBJ2-7 gives the full variable domain: SQTIHQWPATLVQPVGSPLSLECTVEGTSNPNLYWYRQAAGRGLQLLFYSVGIGQISSEVPQNLSASRPQDRQFILSSKKLLLSDSGFYLCAWSVRASRSYEQYFGPGTRLTVT.

The chain carries TRBV19 and TRBJ1-1; possibly TRBD1 for D (6 bases). Deletions cut 4 bases from V and 7 bases from J, with 10 bases between. CDR1 and CDR2 (germline): LNHDA, SQIVND (reference sequence). The CDR3 loop spans 12 amino acids. CDR3 sequence reads: CASSNTGFEAFF. CDR3 coding DNA: TGTGCCAGTAGTAATACAGGGTTTGAAGCTTTCTTT.

The rearrangement joins TRBV28 to TRBJ1-1, with D possibly matching TRBD1 (6 bases). The CDR3 runs to 15 residues. Germline-derived CDR1 and CDR2 are MDHEN and SYDVKM. The germline V and J ends were trimmed by 5 bases and 1 base, with 14 bases remaining between them. CDR3 nucleotide sequence: TGTGCCAGCAGTCCCCCGGGACATAGGAACACTGAAGCTTTCTTT. Translation: CASSPPGHRNTEAFF.

The chain has TRBV27 and TRBJ1-5; D unresolved. This CDR3 is built from 13 residues. V shed 4 bases and J shed 3 bases, with 7 bases lying between them. Germline loops: CDR1 MNHEY, CDR2 SMNVEV (reference sequence). CDR3: CASSSSYNQPQHF. The CDR3 nucleotides are TGTGCCAGCAGTTCCTCCTACAATCAGCCCCAGCATTTT.

Only one count was recorded for this clone. The same CDR3 can be traced to other DNA sequences in this sample. For the CDR3, the DNA is TGCGCCAGCAGCTTGGATGGGTCTGGAAACACCATATATTTT. It specifies CASSLDGSGNTIYF. The chain uses TRBV5-1 and TRBJ1-3, with D hard to call. The V end was cut by 0 bases, the J end by 1 base, with 5 bases between. Germline V gene lookup returns CDR1 SGHRS and CDR2 YFSETQ. CDR3 length equals 14 residues.

This clone has only one observation. The CDR3 DNA follows: TGCGCCAGCAGCTTGGAGGGACAGGGTTTCGGGGCTTCCCCTGAAGCTTTCTTT. Protein product: CASSLEGQGFGASPEAFF. The V gene is TRBV5-1, the J gene TRBJ1-1, with 9 bases matching TRBD1. Germline values: CDR1 SGHRS, CDR2 YFSETQ. V dropped 0 bases and J dropped 6; count of bases not matched to a gene: 15. This CDR3 region has 18 residues.